This TCR beta chain was found in a study of T cell responses to AZD1222 COVID-19 vaccine. About this clone itself: No antigen is known for it.

Produced via immunoSEQ multiplex PCR; TCRdb's table is partial and in-frame only. The data show about 62,000 clones, about 90% seen once. This CDR3 is 13 amino acids long. The V and J ends lost 8 bases and 4 bases respectively, with 15 bases between them. CDR1 MNHEY and CDR2 SVGAGI come from the germline V gene. Notes on the study in general: It should be noted that donors were predominantly white British and more often female, and clonal diversity was possibly underestimated. Repertoire samples came only from after the peak T cell response. Of the AZD1222 recipients, only 5 to 7 were seropositive at baseline.

J is TRBJ2-7 and V is TRBV6-5; possibly TRBD1 for D (6 bases). This receptor was identified in an adult in good health. The sequences come from peripheral blood, collected on day 0 of AZD1222 vaccination. The CDR3 region has the DNA TGTGCCAGCCGCAAGCTAACAGGGTACGAGCAGTACTTC. It encodes CASRKLTGYEQYF.